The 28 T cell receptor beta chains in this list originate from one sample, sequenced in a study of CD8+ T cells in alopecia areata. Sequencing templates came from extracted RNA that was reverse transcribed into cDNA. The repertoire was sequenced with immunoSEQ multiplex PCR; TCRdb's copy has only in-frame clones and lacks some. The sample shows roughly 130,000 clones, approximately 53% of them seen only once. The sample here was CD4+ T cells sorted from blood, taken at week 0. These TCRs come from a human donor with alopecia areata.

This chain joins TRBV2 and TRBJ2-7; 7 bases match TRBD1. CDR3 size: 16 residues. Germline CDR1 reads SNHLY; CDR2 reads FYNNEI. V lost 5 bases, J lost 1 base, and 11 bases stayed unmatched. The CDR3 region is CASSFRLTGPSYEQYF. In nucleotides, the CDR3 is TGTGCCAGCAGTTTCAGGCTGACAGGGCCTTCCTACGAGCAGTACTTC.

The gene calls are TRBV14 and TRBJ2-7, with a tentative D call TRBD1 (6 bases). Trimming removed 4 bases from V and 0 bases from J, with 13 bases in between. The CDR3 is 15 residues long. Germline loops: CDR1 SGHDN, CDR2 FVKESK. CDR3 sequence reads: CASSPRRDNSYEQYF. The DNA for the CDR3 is TGTGCCAGCAGCCCTCGCCGGGACAACTCCTACGAGCAGTACTTC. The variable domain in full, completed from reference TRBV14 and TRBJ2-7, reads EAGVTQFPSHSVIEKGQTVTLRCDPISGHDNLYWYRRVMGKEIKFLLHFVKESKQDESGMPNNRFLAERTGGTYSTLKVQPAELEDSGVYFCASSPRRDNSYEQYFGPGTRLTVT.

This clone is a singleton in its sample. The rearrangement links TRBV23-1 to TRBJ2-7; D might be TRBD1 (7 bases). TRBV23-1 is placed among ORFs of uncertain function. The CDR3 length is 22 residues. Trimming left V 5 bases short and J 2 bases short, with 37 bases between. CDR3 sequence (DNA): TGCGCCAGCAGTGCCCCCCTTAATGAGGCAGGGGGGAGCATTAGTCTCACCTACGAGCAGTACTTC. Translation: CASSAPLNEAGGSISLTYEQYF.

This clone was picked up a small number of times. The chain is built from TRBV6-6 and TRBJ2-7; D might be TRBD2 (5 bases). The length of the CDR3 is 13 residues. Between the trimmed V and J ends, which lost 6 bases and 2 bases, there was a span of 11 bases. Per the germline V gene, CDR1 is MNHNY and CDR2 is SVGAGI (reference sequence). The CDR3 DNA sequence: TGTGCCAGCAGGTATCCCGGGACCTACGAGCAGTACTTC. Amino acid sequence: CASRYPGTYEQYF.

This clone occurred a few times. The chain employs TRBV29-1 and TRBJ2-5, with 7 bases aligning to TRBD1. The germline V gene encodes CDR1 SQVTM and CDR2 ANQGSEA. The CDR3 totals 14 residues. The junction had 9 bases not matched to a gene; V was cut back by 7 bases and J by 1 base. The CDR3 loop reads CSAKYGTAQETQYF. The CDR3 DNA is TGCAGCGCGAAATACGGGACAGCCCAAGAGACCCAGTACTTC. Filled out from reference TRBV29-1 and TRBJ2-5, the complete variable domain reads SAVISQKPSRDICQRGTSLTIQCQVDSQVTMMFWYRQQPGQSLTLIATANQGSEATYESGFVIDKFPISRPNLTFSTLTVSNMSPEDSSIYLCSAKYGTAQETQYFGPGTRLLVL.

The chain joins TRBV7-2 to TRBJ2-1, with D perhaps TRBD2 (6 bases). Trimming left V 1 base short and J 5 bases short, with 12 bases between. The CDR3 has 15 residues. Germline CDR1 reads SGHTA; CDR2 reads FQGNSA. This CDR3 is CASSLVGTRNNEQFF. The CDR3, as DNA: TGTGCCAGCAGCTTAGTCGGGACTCGAAACAATGAGCAGTTCTTC.

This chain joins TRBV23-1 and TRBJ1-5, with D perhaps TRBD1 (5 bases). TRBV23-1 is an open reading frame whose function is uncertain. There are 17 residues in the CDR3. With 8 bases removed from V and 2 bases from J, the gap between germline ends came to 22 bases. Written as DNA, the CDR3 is TGCGCCAGCTACGGTATCAGGGATCAGGGTGGCAATCAGCCCCAGCATTTT. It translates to CASYGIRDQGGNQPQHF.

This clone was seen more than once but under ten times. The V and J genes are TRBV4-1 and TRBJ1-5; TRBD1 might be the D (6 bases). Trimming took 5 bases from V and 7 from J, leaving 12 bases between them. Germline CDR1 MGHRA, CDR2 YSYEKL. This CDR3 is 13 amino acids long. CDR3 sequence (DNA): TGCGCCAGCAGCTCAGGGGCGAGGCAGCCCCAGCATTTT. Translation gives CASSSGARQPQHF.

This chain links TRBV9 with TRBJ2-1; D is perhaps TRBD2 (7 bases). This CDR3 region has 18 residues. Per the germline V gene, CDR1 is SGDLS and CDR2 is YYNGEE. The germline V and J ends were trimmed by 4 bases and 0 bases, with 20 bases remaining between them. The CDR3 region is CASSSARGAWSSYNEQFF. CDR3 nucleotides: TGTGCCAGCAGCTCTGCTCGGGGGGCCTGGAGCTCCTACAATGAGCAGTTCTTC.

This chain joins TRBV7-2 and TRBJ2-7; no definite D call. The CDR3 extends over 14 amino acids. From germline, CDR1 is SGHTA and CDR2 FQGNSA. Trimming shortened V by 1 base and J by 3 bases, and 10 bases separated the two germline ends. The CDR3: CASSLGPWGYEQYF. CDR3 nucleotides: TGTGCCAGCAGCTTAGGTCCTTGGGGCTACGAGCAGTACTTC.

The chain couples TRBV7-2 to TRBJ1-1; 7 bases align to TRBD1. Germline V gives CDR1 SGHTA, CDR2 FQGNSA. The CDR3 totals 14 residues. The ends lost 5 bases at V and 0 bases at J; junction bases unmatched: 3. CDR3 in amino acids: CASSVGQLNTEAFF. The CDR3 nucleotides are TGTGCCAGCAGCGTGGGACAGTTGAACACTGAAGCTTTCTTT.

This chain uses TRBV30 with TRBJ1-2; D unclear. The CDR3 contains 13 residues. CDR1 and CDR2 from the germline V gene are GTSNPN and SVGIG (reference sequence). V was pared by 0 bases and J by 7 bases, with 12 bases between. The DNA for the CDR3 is TGTGCCTGGAGTGTGGGAGGGAACGGTGGCTACACCTTC. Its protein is CAWSVGGNGGYTF.

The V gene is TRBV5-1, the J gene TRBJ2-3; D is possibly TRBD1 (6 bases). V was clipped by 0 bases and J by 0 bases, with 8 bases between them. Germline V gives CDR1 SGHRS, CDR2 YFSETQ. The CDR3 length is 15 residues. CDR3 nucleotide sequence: TGCGCCAGCAGCTTGGTGGACAGAAGCACAGATACGCAGTATTTT. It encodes CASSLVDRSTDTQYF.

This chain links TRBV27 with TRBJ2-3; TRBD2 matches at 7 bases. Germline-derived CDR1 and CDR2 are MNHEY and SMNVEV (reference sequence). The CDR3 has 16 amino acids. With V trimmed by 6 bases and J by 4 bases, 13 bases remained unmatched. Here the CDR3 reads CASSLLARGRADTQYF. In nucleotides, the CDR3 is TGTGCCAGCAGCCTACTAGCTCGGGGGAGGGCAGATACGCAGTATTTT.

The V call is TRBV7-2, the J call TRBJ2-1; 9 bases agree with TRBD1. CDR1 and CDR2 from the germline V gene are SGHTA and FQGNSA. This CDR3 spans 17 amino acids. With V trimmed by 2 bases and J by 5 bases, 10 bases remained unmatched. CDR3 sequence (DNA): TGTGCCAGCAGCTTATCCCACGGGACAGGGAGGCACAATGAGCAGTTCTTC. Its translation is CASSLSHGTGRHNEQFF.

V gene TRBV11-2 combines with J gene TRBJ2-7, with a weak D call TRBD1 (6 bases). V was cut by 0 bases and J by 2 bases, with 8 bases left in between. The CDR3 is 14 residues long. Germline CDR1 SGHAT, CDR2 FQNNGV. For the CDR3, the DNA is TGTGCCAGCAGCTTAGATCAGGGGACCTACGAGCAGTACTTC. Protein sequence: CASSLDQGTYEQYF.

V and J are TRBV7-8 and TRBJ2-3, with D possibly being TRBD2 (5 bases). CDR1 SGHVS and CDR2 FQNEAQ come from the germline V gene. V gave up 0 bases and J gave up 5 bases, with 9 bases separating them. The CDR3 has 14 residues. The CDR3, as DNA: TGTGCCAGCAGCTTAGCCGGTCGGGAAGATACGCAGTATTTT. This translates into CASSLAGREDTQYF.

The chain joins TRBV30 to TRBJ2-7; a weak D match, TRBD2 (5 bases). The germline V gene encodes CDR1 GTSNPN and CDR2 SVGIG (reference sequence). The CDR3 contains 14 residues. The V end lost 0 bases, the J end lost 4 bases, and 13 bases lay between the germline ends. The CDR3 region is CAWSVRPLGYEQYF. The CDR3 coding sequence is TGTGCCTGGAGTGTACGACCACTAGGATACGAGCAGTACTTC.

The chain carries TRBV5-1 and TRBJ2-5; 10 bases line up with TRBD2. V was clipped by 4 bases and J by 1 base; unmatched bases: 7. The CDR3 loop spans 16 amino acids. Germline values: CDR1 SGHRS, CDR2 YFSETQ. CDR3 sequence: CASSLGPSGSQETQYF. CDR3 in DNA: TGCGCCAGCAGCCTAGGTCCTAGCGGGAGCCAAGAGACCCAGTACTTC.

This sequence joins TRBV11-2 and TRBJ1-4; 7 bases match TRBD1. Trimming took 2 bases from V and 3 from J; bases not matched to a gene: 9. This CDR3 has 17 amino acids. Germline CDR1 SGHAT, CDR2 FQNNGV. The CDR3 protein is CASSLTGAGTSNEKLFF. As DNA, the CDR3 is TGTGCCAGCAGCTTAACAGGGGCCGGTACCTCTAATGAAAAACTGTTTTTT.

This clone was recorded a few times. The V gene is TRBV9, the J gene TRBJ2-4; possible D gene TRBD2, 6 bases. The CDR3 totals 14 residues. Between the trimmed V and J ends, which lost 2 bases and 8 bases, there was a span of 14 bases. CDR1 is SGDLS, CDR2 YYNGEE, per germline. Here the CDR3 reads CASSVSPGTHIQYF. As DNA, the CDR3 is TGTGCCAGCAGCGTTTCTCCGGGGACTCACATTCAGTACTTC.

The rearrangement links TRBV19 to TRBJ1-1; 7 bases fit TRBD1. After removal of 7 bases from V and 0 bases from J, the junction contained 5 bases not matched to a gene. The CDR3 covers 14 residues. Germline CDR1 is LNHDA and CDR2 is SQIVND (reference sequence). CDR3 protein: CASTGTEMNTEAFF. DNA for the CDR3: TGTGCCAGTACTGGGACAGAGATGAACACTGAAGCTTTCTTT.

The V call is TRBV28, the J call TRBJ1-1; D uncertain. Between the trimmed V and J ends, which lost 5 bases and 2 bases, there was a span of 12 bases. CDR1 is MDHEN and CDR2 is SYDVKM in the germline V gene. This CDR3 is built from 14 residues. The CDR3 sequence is CASSPPGRNTEAFF. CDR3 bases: TGTGCCAGCAGTCCACCGGGCCGTAACACTGAAGCTTTCTTT.

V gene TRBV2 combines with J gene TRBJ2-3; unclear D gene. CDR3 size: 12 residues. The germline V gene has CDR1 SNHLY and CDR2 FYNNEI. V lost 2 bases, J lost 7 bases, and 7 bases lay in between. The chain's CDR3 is CASSETVHTQYF. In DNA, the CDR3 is TGTGCCAGCAGTGAAACGGTGCATACGCAGTATTTT.

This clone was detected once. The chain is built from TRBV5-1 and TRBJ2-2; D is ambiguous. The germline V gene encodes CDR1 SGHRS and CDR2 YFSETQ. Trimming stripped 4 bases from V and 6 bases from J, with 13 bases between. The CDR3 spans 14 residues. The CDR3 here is CASSPPRGAGELFF. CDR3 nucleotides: TGCGCCAGCAGCCCGCCCCGCGGCGCCGGGGAGCTGTTTTTT.

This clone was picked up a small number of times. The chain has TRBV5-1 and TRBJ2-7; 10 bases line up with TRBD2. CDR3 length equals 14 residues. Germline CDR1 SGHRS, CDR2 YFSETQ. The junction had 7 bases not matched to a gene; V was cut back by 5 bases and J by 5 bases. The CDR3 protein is CASRVTSGDNEQYF. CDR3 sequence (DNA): TGCGCCAGCAGAGTAACTAGCGGGGATAACGAGCAGTACTTC.

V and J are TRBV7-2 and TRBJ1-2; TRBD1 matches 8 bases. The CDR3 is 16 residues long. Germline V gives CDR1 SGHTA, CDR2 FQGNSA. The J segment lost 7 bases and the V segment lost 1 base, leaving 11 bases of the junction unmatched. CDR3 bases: TGTGCCAGCAGCTTAGTCGTCGGCAGGGGGCCGGGTGGCTACACCTTC. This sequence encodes CASSLVVGRGPGGYTF.

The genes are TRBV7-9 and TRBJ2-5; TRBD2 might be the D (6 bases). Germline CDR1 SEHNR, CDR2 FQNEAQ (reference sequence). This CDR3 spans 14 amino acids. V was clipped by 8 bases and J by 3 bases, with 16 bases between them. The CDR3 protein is CASGPGGPKETQYF. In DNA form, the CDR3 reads TGTGCCAGCGGCCCCGGGGGACCCAAAGAGACCCAGTACTTC. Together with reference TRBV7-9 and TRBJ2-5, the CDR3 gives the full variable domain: DTGVSQNPRHKITKRGQNVTFRCDPISEHNRLYWYRQTLGQGPEFLTYFQNEAQLEKSRLLSDRFSAERPKGSFSTLEIQRTEQGDSAMYLCASGPGGPKETQYFGPGTRLLVL.